This TCR beta chain was sequenced for a study of Ad26.COV2.S vaccination and SARS-CoV-2 variants. Across the whole study: Intramuscularly, Ad26.COV2.S was given either once or twice, 56 days apart.

Assay: immunoSEQ multiplex PCR; the TCRdb copy retains only in-frame clones and omits some. The profile covers some 450,000 clones, with 80% to 95% appearing a single time and under 4.5% taken by the ten largest. Documented treatment: around 19 received Ad26.COV2.S at low or high dose, single or two shots; five or six received placebo; per-sample allocation not given. Samples came from day 63 after the first vaccine or placebo injection. The CDR3 is 16 residues long. Trimming stripped 4 bases from V and 2 bases from J, with 17 bases between. Germline V gene sequence: CDR1 SEHNR, CDR2 FQNEAQ (reference sequence). Comments on this clone: The antigen is not known.

Study findings and constraints: Measures of TCR breadth and depth may have fallen short of total T cell responses. Higher spike-specific TCR breadth was found in vaccine recipients than in placebo recipients. Reportedly, spike-specific CD8+ and CD4+ T cell responses achieved substantial breadth once vaccination had taken place.

This sample comprised peripheral blood, obtained in a trial of Ad26.COV2.S vaccine versus placebo. The clonotype was recovered from a person between 18 and 59 years old who received the Ad26.COV2.S COVID-19 vaccine or a placebo. The gene calls are TRBV7-9 and TRBJ2-5, with D unresolved. CDR3 amino acids: CASSWGEVVGQETQYF. The DNA of the CDR3 is TGTGCCAGCAGCTGGGGTGAAGTGGTAGGTCAAGAGACCCAGTACTTC.